Shown below are 20 T cell receptor beta chains from a single sample sequenced in a study of blood T cells in healthy people across ages. It was with a sample-barcoded 5' primer and a J-beta primer mix that a second PCR of roughly 7 to 11 cycles was run. TCRdb reprocessed the 5' RACE reads via MiXCR and lists one record per CDR3 protein. The table records over 550,000 distinct CDR3 sequences, less than 35% of them present only once. The source material was blood. The receptors shown here come from a woman older than 75 in good health.

The V call is TRBV11-2, the J call TRBJ2-1, with D possibly being TRBD2 (5 bases). There are 13 residues in the CDR3. The germline V gene encodes CDR1 SGHAT and CDR2 FQNNGV. The germline V and J ends were trimmed by 1 base and 8 bases, with 9 bases remaining between them. The CDR3 DNA is TGTGCCAGCAGCTTAGGGTCGGAGGATGAGCAGTTCTTC. Protein: CASSLGSEDEQFF.

Many counts were recorded for this clonotype. The chain couples TRBV12-3 or TRBV12-4 to TRBJ2-7, with TRBD2 as a possible D gene (6 bases). The CDR3 length is 14 residues. V dropped 6 bases and J dropped 0 bases, with 12 bases sitting between them. CDR3 bases: TGTGCCAGCAGCTACGCGGGGAGCTCCTACGAGCAGTACTTC. Its translation: CASSYAGSSYEQYF.

The chain combines TRBV6-1 with TRBJ2-1; 10 bases match TRBD2. The J call may be mistaken, given a closer DNA end match to TRBJ2-7. Per germline, CDR1 MNHNS and CDR2 SASEGT. The CDR3 spans 18 residues. The CDR3 DNA reads TGTGCCAGCAGGCGAGCTCGGACTAGCGGCAGCTCCTACAATGAGCAGTACTTC. Protein product: CASRRARTSGSSYNEQYF.

This chain uses TRBV20-1 with TRBJ1-1; D remains ambiguous. The CDR3 covers 16 residues. Between the trimmed V and J ends, which lost 0 bases and 1 base, there was a span of 15 bases. The germline V gene encodes CDR1 DFQATT and CDR2 SNEGSKA (reference sequence). CDR3 nucleotides: TGCAGTGCTAGAGATAGGCAGAAGCCCTCGAACACTGAAGCTTTCTTT. Protein product: CSARDRQKPSNTEAFF.

This clonotype appeared many times. V and J are TRBV25-1 and TRBJ2-5, with TRBD1 identical over 9 bases. Germline lookup yields CDR1 MGHDK and CDR2 SYGVNS. V was clipped by 6 bases and J by 2 bases; unmatched bases: 7. The CDR3 loop spans 15 amino acids. The chain's CDR3 is CASRGPGTGQETQYF. The DNA for the CDR3 is TGTGCCAGCAGGGGTCCCGGGACAGGGCAAGAGACCCAGTACTTC.

This clonotype was seen at least ten times. This rearrangement joins TRBV7-2 to TRBJ2-5, with 7 bases identical to TRBD1. J gave up 5 bases and V 2 bases, and 11 bases lay outside the gene matches. Germline loops: CDR1 SGHTA, CDR2 FQGNSA. The CDR3 has 16 residues. CDR3 sequence: CASSLNGQEVWETQYF. CDR3 nucleotides: TGTGCCAGCAGCTTAAACGGACAGGAGGTGTGGGAGACCCAGTACTTC.

This clonotype was recorded a few times. The rearrangement uses TRBV6-1 and TRBJ2-3; D gene uncertain. Germline V gene data show CDR1 as MNHNS and CDR2 as SASEGT. V was pared by 11 bases and J by 4 bases, with 16 bases between. The CDR3 contains 13 residues. Here the CDR3 DNA reads TGTGCCGGCAACGCCGTCGGTGCAGATACGCAGTATTTT. This translates into CAGNAVGADTQYF.

The chain uses TRBV20-1 and TRBJ2-3; 8 positions match TRBD2. V shed 4 bases, J shed 4 bases, and the junction held 13 bases outside the gene matches. CDR1 and CDR2 from the germline V gene are DFQATT and SNEGSKA (reference sequence). The CDR3 runs to 16 residues. The CDR3 coding sequence is TGCAGTGCTATTCTATGGCGGGAGGATCCTTCAGATACGCAGTATTTT. Translated: CSAILWREDPSDTQYF.

In regard to this clonotype: A much larger clone lies a single base off, so this may be a read error. The genes are TRBV2 and TRBJ2-5; 9 bases agree with TRBD2. The CDR3 runs 15 residues. Per germline, CDR1 SNHLY and CDR2 FYNNEI. The CDR3 bases are TGTGCCAGCTTAGGGACTAGCTACTCTCAAGAGACCCAGGACTTC. Amino acids: CASLGTSYSQETQDF.

This clonotype was seen only a few times. V gene TRBV19 combines with J gene TRBJ1-2, with TRBD1 as a possible D gene (5 bases). The CDR3 contains 12 residues. V lost 7 bases and J 2 bases, leaving 8 bases between the germline ends. Germline V lookup: CDR1 LNHDA, CDR2 SQIVND (reference sequence). CDR3 DNA: TGTGCCAGTACAGGGAGAAACTATGGCTACACCTTC. Translation gives CASTGRNYGYTF.

The CDR3 loop reads CSANRAPNEKLFF. The CDR3 coding sequence is TGCAGTGCAAACAGGGCACCTAATGAAAAACTGTTTTTT. The V and J genes are TRBV20-1 and TRBJ1-4; maybe TRBD1 (6 bases). Germline-derived CDR1 and CDR2 are DFQATT and SNEGSKA (reference sequence). The CDR3 is 13 residues long. Trimming pared 6 bases from V and 3 bases from J, leaving 11 bases between.

Ten or more counts support this clonotype. This chain joins TRBV3-1 and TRBJ1-1, with TRBD1 identical over 7 bases. The CDR3 totals 15 residues. The ends lost 3 bases at V and 8 bases at J; junction bases unmatched: 12. Germline V gene data show CDR1 as LGHDT and CDR2 as YNNKEL (reference sequence). In DNA form, the CDR3 reads TGTGCCAGCAGCCATGATGATGGGACGACAGGGGAAGCTTTCTTT. This encodes CASSHDDGTTGEAFF.

Notes on this clonotype: Mismatch with germline at one junction end may stem from a read error. The gene calls are TRBV2 and TRBJ2-3, with 8 bases aligning to TRBD2. CDR3 size: 15 residues. Germline values: CDR1 SNHLY, CDR2 FYNNEI. The CDR3, as DNA: TGTACCAGCAGGATTAGCGGGGCACCCACAGATACGCAGTATTTT. Protein product: CTSRISGAPTDTQYF.

The chain carries TRBV7-6 and TRBJ1-5; D perhaps matches TRBD1 (5 bases). The ends were cut back, 4 bases at V and 0 bases at J, with 22 bases in the middle. From germline, CDR1 is SGHVS and CDR2 FNYEAQ. The CDR3 runs 19 residues. This CDR3 reads CASSSPSGGARYSNQPQHF. CDR3 nucleotide sequence: TGTGCCAGCAGCTCCCCCTCCGGGGGAGCCAGATATAGCAATCAGCCCCAGCATTTT.

This clonotype appeared a few times. The chain is built from TRBV29-1 and TRBJ1-2, with a weak D call TRBD1 (6 bases). Per the germline V gene, CDR1 is SQVTM and CDR2 is ANQGSEA. The CDR3 extends over 12 amino acids. V dropped 6 bases and J dropped 4 bases, with 12 bases sitting between them. CDR3 nucleotides: TGCAGCGTCGGGGGCAGGAGCTATGGCTACACCTTC. It is translated as CSVGGRSYGYTF.

A note on this clonotype: Being one base from a much bigger clone, this may be a read error. CDR3: CASSTGESGGWEETQYF. For the CDR3, the DNA is TGTGCCAGCAGCACGGGGGAGAGCGGGGGGTGGGAAGAGACCCAGTACTTC. The rearrangement links TRBV9 to TRBJ2-5; 9 bases align to TRBD2. J gave up 3 bases and V 4 bases, and 13 bases lay outside the gene matches. Per the germline V gene, CDR1 is SGDLS and CDR2 is YYNGEE. The CDR3 consists of 17 residues.

A remark on this clonotype: This sequence may be a read error, since a much larger clone differs from it by one base. This chain links TRBV12-3 or TRBV12-4 with TRBJ2-7, with D perhaps matching TRBD2 (7 bases). The CDR3 is 14 residues long. The DNA of the CDR3 is TGTGCCATCAGTTTGATGGGAGGGGGTTACGAGCAGTACTTC. Translation gives CAISLMGGGYEQYF.

A remark on this clonotype: This clone may be a read error of a much larger clone one base away. This chain connects TRBV7-9 to TRBJ2-1; a possible D gene is TRBD2 (7 bases). The germline V gene has CDR1 SEHNR and CDR2 FQNEAQ (reference sequence). The CDR3 is 16 residues long. The CDR3 loop reads CTSSLAFGGARDEQFF. CDR3 bases: TGTACCAGCAGCTTAGCCTTTGGGGGGGCCAGAGATGAGCAGTTCTTC.

This CDR3 is CASSLRPPLGGAATNEKLFF. The DNA for the CDR3 is TGCGCCAGCAGCTTACGTCCTCCCTTAGGCGGGGCAGCAACTAATGAAAAACTGTTTTTT. The V gene is TRBV5-1, the J gene TRBJ1-4, with D perhaps matching TRBD1 (5 bases). V was shortened by 2 bases and J by 0 bases, with 23 bases between the two germline ends. The CDR3 totals 20 residues. Germline V lookup: CDR1 SGHRS, CDR2 YFSETQ.

This clonotype was detected ten times or more. The chain has TRBV10-3 and TRBJ2-5, with TRBD1 as a possible D gene (5 bases). Looked up from germline, CDR1 is ENHRY and CDR2 is SYGVKD. Between the trimmed V and J ends, which lost 5 bases and 4 bases, there was a span of 11 bases. The CDR3 covers 13 residues. CDR3 coding DNA: TGTGCCATCAGTACCCCCCAGGGAGAGACCCAGTACTTC. Translated: CAISTPQGETQYF.